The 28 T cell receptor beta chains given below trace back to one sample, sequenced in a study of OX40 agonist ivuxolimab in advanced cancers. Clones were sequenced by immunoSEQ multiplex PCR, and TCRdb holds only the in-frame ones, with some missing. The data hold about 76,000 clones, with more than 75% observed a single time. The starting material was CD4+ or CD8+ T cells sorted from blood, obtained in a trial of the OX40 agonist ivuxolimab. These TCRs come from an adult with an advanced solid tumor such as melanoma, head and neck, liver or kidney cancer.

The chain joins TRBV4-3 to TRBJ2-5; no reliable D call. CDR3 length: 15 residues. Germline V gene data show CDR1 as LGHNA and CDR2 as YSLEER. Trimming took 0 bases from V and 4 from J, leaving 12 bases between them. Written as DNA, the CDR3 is TGCGCCAGCAGCCAAGATTGGTGGGGTGGAGAGACCCAGTACTTC. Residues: CASSQDWWGGETQYF.

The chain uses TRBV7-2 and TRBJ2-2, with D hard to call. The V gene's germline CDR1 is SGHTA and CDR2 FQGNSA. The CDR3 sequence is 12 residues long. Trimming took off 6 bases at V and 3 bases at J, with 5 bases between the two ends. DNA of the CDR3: TGTGCCAGCAGAGCAGACACCGGGGAGCTGTTTTTT. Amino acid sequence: CASRADTGELFF.

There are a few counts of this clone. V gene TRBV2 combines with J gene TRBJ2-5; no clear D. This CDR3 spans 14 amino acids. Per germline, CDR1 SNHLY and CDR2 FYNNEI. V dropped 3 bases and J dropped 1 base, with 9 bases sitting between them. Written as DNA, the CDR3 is TGTGCCAGCAGTGAGGTAACGGGCCAAGAGACCCAGTACTTC. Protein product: CASSEVTGQETQYF.

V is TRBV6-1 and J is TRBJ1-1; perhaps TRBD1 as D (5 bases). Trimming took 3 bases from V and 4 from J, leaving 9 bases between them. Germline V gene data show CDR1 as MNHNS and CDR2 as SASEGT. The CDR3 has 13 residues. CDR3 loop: CASSERGGTEAFF. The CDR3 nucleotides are TGTGCCAGCAGTGAGCGGGGGGGCACTGAAGCTTTCTTT.

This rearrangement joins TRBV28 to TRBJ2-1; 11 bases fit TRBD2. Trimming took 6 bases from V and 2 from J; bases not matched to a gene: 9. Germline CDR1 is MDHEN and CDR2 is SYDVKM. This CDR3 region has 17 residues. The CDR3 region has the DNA TGTGCCAGCAGACCCGGTAGCGGGGGGGCTCCCTACAATGAGCAGTTCTTC. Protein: CASRPGSGGAPYNEQFF.

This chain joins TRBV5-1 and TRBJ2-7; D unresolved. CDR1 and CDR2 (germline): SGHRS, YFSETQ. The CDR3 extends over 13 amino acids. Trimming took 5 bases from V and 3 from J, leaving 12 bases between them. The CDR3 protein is CASSPSNGYEQYF. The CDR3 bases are TGCGCCAGCAGTCCCTCCAATGGCTACGAGCAGTACTTC.

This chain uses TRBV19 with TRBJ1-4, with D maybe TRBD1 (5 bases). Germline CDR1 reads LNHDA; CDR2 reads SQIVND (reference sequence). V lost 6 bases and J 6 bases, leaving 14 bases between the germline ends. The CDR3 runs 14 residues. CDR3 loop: CASRPTDTDEKLFF. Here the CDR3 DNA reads TGTGCCAGTAGACCGACAGATACAGATGAAAAACTGTTTTTT.

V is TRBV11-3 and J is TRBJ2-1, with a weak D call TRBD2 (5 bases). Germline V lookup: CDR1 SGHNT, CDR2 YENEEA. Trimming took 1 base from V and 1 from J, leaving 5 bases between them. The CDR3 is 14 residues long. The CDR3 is CASSLGGSYNEQFF. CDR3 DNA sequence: TGTGCCAGCAGCTTAGGCGGGTCCTACAATGAGCAGTTCTTC.

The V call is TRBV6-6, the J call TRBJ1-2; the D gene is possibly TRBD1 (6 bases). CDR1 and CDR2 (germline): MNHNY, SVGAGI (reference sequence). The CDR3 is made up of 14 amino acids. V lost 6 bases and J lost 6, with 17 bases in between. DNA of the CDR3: TGTGCCAGCAGCAAACAGGGATATGGGGATGGCTACACCTTC. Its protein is CASSKQGYGDGYTF.

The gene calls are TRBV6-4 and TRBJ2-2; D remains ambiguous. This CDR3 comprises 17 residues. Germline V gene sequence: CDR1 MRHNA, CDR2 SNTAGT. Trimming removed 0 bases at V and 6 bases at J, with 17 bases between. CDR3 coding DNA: TGTGCCAGCAGTGACTCGGCGACGGCCAACCGGCCCGGGGAGCTGTTTTTT. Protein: CASSDSATANRPGELFF.

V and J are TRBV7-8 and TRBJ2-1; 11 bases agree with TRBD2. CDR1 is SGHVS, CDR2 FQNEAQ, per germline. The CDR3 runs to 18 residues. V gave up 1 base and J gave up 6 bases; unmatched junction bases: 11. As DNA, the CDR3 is TGTGCCAGCAGCTTAGTCATCCTTAGCGGGGGGGCGAGCAATGAGCAGTTCTTC. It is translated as CASSLVILSGGASNEQFF.

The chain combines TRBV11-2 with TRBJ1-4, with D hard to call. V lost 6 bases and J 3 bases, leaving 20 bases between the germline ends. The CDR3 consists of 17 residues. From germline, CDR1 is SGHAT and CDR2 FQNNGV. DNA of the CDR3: TGTGCCAGCAGTTATGACTCAACCTCACCAGCTAATGAAAAACTGTTTTTT. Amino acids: CASSYDSTSPANEKLFF.

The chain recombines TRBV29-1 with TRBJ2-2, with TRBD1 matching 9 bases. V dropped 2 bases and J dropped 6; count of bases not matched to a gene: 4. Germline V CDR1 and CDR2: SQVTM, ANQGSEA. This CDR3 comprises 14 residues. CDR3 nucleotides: TGCAGCGTTGAACGGGACAGGGACCCCGGGGAGCTGTTTTTT. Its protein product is CSVERDRDPGELFF.

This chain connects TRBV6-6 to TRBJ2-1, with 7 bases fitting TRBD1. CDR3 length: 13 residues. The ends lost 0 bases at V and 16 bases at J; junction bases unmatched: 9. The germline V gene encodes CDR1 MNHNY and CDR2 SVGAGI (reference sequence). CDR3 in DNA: TGTGCCAGCAGTTACTCTGGACAGGTCCTGTTATTCTTC. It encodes CASSYSGQVLLFF.

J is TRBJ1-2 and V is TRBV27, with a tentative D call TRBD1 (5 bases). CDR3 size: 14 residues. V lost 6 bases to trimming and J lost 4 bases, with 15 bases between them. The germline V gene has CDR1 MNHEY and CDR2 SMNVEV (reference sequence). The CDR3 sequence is CASRPRQTIYGYTF. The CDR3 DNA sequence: TGTGCCAGCAGACCTCGACAGACGATCTATGGCTACACCTTC.

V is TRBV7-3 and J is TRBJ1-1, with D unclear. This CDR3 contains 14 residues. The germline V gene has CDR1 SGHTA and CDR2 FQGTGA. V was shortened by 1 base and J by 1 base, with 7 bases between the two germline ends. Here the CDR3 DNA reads TGTGCCAGCAGCTTAATGGCGGGGAACACTGAAGCTTTCTTT. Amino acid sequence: CASSLMAGNTEAFF.

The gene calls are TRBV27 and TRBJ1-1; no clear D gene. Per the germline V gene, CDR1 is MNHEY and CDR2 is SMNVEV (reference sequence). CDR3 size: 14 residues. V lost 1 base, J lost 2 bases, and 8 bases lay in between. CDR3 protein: CASSLFHSNTEAFF. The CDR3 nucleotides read TGTGCCAGCAGTTTATTCCACAGTAACACTGAAGCTTTCTTT.

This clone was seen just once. DNA for the CDR3: TGCGCCAGCAAGGGACTAGCGAACACCGGGGAGCTGTTTTTT. Translation gives CASKGLANTGELFF. The V gene is TRBV10-2, the J gene TRBJ2-2; 8 bases fit TRBD2. V lost 7 bases to trimming and J lost 0 bases; unmatched junction nucleotides: 1. This CDR3 spans 14 amino acids. Germline V lookup: CDR1 WSHSY, CDR2 SAAADI.

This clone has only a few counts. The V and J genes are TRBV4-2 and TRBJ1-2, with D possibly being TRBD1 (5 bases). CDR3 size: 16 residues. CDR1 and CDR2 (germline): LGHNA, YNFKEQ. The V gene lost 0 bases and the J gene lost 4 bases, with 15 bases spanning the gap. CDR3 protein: CASSQEGQTASYGYTF. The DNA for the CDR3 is TGTGCCAGCAGCCAAGAAGGCCAGACAGCAAGCTATGGCTACACCTTC.

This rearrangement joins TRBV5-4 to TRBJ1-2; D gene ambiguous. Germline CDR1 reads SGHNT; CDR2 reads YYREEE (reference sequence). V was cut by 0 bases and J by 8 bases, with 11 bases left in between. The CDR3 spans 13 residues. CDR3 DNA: TGTGCCAGCAGCTTGGGACACTGGCGGGGCTACACCTTC. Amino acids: CASSLGHWRGYTF. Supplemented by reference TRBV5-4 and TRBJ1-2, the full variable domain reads ETGVTQSPTHLIKTRGQQVTLRCSSQSGHNTVSWYQQALGQGPQFIFQYYREEENGRGNFPPRFSGLQFPNYSSELNVNALELDDSALYLCASSLGHWRGYTFGSGTRLTVV.

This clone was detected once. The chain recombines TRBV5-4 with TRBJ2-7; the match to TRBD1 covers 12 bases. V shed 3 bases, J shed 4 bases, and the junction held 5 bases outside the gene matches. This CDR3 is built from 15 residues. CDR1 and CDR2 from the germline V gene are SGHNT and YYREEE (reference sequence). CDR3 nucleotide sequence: TGTGCCAGCAGCTCTCCGGGACAGGGGGCTTACGAGCAGTACTTC. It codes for CASSSPGQGAYEQYF.

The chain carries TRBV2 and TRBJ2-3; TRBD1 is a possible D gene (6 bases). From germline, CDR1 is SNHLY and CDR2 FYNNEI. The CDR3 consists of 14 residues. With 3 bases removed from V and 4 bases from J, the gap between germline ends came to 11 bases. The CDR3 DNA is TGTGCCAGCAGTGACGGCAGGGGTGCAGATACGCAGTATTTT. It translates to CASSDGRGADTQYF.

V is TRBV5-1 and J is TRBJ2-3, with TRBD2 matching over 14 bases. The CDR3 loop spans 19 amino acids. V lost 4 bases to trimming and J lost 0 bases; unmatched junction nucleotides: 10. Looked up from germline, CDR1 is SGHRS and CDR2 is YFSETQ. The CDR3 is CASSGAGTSGGPSTDTQYF. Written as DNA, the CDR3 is TGCGCCAGCAGCGGAGCCGGGACTAGCGGGGGCCCGAGCACAGATACGCAGTATTTT.

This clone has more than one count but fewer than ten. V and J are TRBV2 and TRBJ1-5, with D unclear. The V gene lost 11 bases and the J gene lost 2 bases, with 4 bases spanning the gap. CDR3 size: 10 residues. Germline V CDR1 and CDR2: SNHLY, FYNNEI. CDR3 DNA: TGTGCCTCCGGCAATCAGCCCCAGCATTTT. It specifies CASGNQPQHF.

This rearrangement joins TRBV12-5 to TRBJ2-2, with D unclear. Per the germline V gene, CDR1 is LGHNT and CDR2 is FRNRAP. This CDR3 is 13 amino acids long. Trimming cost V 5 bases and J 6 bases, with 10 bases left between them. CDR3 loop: CASGLPRPGELFF. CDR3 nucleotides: TGTGCTAGTGGTCTTCCCCGGCCCGGGGAGCTGTTTTTT.

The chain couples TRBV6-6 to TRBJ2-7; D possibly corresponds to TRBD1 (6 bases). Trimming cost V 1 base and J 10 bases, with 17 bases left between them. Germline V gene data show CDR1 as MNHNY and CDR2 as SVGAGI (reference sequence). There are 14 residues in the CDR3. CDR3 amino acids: CASSYLPDRWGQYV. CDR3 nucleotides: TGTGCCAGCAGTTACTTACCGGACAGATGGGGTCAGTACGTC.

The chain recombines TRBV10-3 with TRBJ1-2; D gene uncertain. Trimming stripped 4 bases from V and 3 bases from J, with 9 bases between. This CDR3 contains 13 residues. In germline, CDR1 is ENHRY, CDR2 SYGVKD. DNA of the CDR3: TGTGCCATCAGTGGGAGCACAGACTATGGCTACACCTTC. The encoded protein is CAISGSTDYGYTF.

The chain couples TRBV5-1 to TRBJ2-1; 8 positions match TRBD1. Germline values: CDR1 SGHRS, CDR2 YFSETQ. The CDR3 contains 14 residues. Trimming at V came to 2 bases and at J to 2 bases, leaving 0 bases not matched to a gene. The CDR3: CASSLQGAYNEQFF. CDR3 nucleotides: TGCGCCAGCAGCTTACAGGGGGCCTACAATGAGCAGTTCTTC.